The clone carrying this T cell receptor (beta chain) was recorded a few times. This sample was included in a study of blood T cells in healthy people across ages. A second 7 to 11 cycle PCR used barcoded and J-beta primers. TCRdb reanalysed the 5' RACE reads using MiXCR and keeps one entry per CDR3 protein. The sample lists about 800,000 distinct CDR3 sequences, 58% occurring once. Sequenced input: blood. The sequence was obtained from a man aged 30 to 39 in good health.

The CDR3 here is CASSPMAASSYEQYF. The CDR3 DNA is TGTGCCAGCAGTCCCATGGCGGCTAGCTCCTACGAGCAGTACTTC. The chain employs TRBV27 and TRBJ2-7; D is unclear. The germline CDR1 and CDR2 sequences are MNHEY and SMNVEV (reference sequence). Trimming removed 5 bases at V and 0 bases at J, with 14 bases between. The length of the CDR3 is 15 residues.